These 24 T cell receptor beta chains came from one sample sequenced in a study of T cell responses to AZD1222 COVID-19 vaccine. Sequencing used immunoSEQ multiplex PCR; TCRdb keeps in-frame clones, though not all of them. The table includes tens of thousands of clones, more than 75% detected once. The material was peripheral blood, obtained 28 days after the second AZD1222 dose. These receptors were taken from an adult who received the AZD1222 COVID-19 vaccine.

This clone was seen only once. The rearrangement uses TRBV6-5 and TRBJ1-1; the match to TRBD1 covers 7 bases. Per the germline V gene, CDR1 is MNHEY and CDR2 is SVGAGI. The CDR3 loop spans 14 amino acids. Losses at the gene ends were 2 bases for V and 9 bases for J; bases not matched to a gene: 9. The CDR3 bases are TGTGCCAGCAGTTACCGTGCCGGGACAGAAAAAGCTTTCTTT. Protein: CASSYRAGTEKAFF.

The chain has TRBV6-5 and TRBJ1-3; possible D gene TRBD1, 5 bases. The germline gives CDR1 MNHEY, CDR2 SVGAGI. This CDR3 spans 12 amino acids. V was shortened by 10 bases and J by 0 bases, with 7 bases between the two germline ends. The CDR3 DNA reads as TGTGCCACCGGGGCCTCTGGAAACACCATATATTTT. Translated: CATGASGNTIYF.

The table lists this clone with a count of one. The V call is TRBV6-2 or TRBV6-3, the J call TRBJ2-7, with TRBD2 matching over 9 bases. CDR1 and CDR2 from the germline V gene are MNHEY and SVGEGT. The CDR3 runs to 14 residues. V was clipped by 5 bases and J by 5 bases; unmatched bases: 7. The CDR3 bases are TGTGCCAGCAGTCGGATAGCGGGAGTCCACGAGCAGTACTTC. As protein: CASSRIAGVHEQYF.

The V and J genes are TRBV20-1 and TRBJ1-1; D gene unclear. Germline V gene data show CDR1 as DFQATT and CDR2 as SNEGSKA (reference sequence). CDR3 length: 11 amino acids. The V end was cut by 4 bases, the J end by 8 bases, with 11 bases between. Written as DNA, the CDR3 is TGCAGTGCTACCTTAGGCAGAGAAGCTTTCTTT. It translates to CSATLGREAFF.

This chain uses TRBV20-1 with TRBJ1-4; D possibly corresponds to TRBD1 (5 bases). The CDR3 length is 11 residues. Deletions cut 6 bases from V and 7 bases from J, with 9 bases between. Germline CDR1 and CDR2: DFQATT and SNEGSKA (reference sequence). The CDR3 loop reads CSAKRGEKLFF. The CDR3 DNA is TGCAGTGCCAAAAGGGGTGAAAAACTGTTTTTT.

CDR3 in DNA: TGTGCCAGCAGCCCTGAGGTAGCGGGTTTAGGCGAGCAGTACTTC. This translates into CASSPEVAGLGEQYF. V is TRBV3-1 (or the pseudogene TRBV3-2) and J is TRBJ2-7; 7 bases agree with TRBD2. V was clipped by 4 bases and J by 6 bases; unmatched bases: 12. This CDR3 spans 15 amino acids. CDR1 is LGHDT and CDR2 is YNNKEL in the germline V gene (reference sequence).

V usage is TRBV19 and J usage is TRBJ2-2, with unresolved D. V lost 7 bases and J lost 0, with 12 bases in between. The length of the CDR3 is 15 residues. Looked up from germline, CDR1 is LNHDA and CDR2 is SQIVND (reference sequence). Here the CDR3 reads CASTGTYSNTGELFF. The CDR3 DNA is TGTGCCAGTACCGGTACCTACTCGAACACCGGGGAGCTGTTTTTT.

The chain links TRBV11-2 to TRBJ2-3; no firm D call. This CDR3 has 14 residues. Germline CDR1 SGHAT, CDR2 FQNNGV. With 5 bases removed from V and 8 bases from J, the gap between germline ends came to 17 bases. DNA of the CDR3: TGTGCCAGCAGCCTGGATCCGGGTACCTCTACGCAGTATTTT. It yields the protein CASSLDPGTSTQYF.

J is TRBJ2-2 and V is TRBV10-3; 8 bases map to TRBD1. This CDR3 is built from 16 residues. CDR1 is ENHRY and CDR2 is SYGVKD in the germline V gene. The V gene end was trimmed by 3 bases and the J gene end by 2 bases; junction bases not matched to a gene: 5. The CDR3 coding sequence is TGTGCCATCAGTGATCGGACAGGGTATAACACCGGGGAGCTGTTTTTT. It codes for CAISDRTGYNTGELFF.

The gene calls are TRBV7-9 and TRBJ1-1; TRBD1 matches at 7 bases. This CDR3 is built from 15 residues. The germline V gene encodes CDR1 SEHNR and CDR2 FQNEAQ (reference sequence). V shed 3 bases, J shed 4 bases, and the junction held 8 bases outside the gene matches. The CDR3 DNA follows: TGTGCCAGCAGCTTCTCAGACAGGGTGGGCACTGAAGCTTTCTTT. Its protein product is CASSFSDRVGTEAFF.

This clone was seen just once. The chain employs TRBV5-5 and TRBJ2-7; D uncertain. The CDR3 is made up of 11 amino acids. Trimming stripped 5 bases from V and 2 bases from J, with 5 bases between. Germline loops: CDR1 SGHKS, CDR2 YYEKEE (reference sequence). CDR3 sequence: CASSLAYEQYF. The CDR3 bases are TGTGCCAGCAGTTTAGCCTACGAGCAGTACTTC.

The J gene is TRBJ1-2, the V gene TRBV5-6; D is possibly TRBD1 (5 bases). Germline loops: CDR1 SGHDT, CDR2 YYEEEE. This CDR3 region has 14 residues. The V end was cut by 4 bases, the J end by 3 bases, with 13 bases between. The CDR3 nucleotides read TGTGCCAGCAGCCCTAGGGCAGGGCACTATGGCTACACCTTC. This gives the protein CASSPRAGHYGYTF.

V usage is TRBV5-6 and J usage is TRBJ1-1; D uncertain. The V gene's germline CDR1 is SGHDT and CDR2 YYEEEE. The CDR3 contains 14 residues. Between the trimmed V and J ends, which lost 1 base and 6 bases, there was a span of 13 bases. CDR3 loop: CASSLTPSSPEAFF. CDR3 DNA: TGTGCCAGCAGCTTGACACCCAGTAGCCCTGAAGCTTTCTTT.

There are a few counts of this clone. The V call is TRBV6-1, the J call TRBJ1-4, with D perhaps TRBD1 (6 bases). The length of the CDR3 is 17 residues. The germline V and J ends were trimmed by 0 bases and 1 base, with 12 bases remaining between them. CDR1 and CDR2 (germline): MNHNS, SASEGT. Here the CDR3 DNA reads TGTGCCAGCAGTGAAGCGCTAGGGGGGCGAACTAATGAAAAACTGTTTTTT. This codes for CASSEALGGRTNEKLFF.

In its sample, this clone was seen once. DNA of the CDR3: TGTGCCAGCAGCCAAGATAGGACTAGCCTCGGAGAGACCCAGTACTTC. Amino acids: CASSQDRTSLGETQYF. This chain links TRBV14 with TRBJ2-5, with TRBD2 matching over 8 bases. Germline V lookup: CDR1 SGHDN, CDR2 FVKESK. The CDR3 runs 16 residues. V lost 0 bases, J lost 4 bases, and 7 bases stayed unmatched.

The chain links TRBV3-1 (or the pseudogene TRBV3-2) to TRBJ2-4; TRBD2 is a possible D gene (6 bases). The germline V gene encodes CDR1 LGHDT and CDR2 YNNKEL (reference sequence). This CDR3 is built from 14 residues. V was pared by 3 bases and J by 6 bases, with 12 bases between. In DNA, the CDR3 is TGTGCCAGCAGCCACCGGGACTCCCGAAACATTCAGTACTTC. Protein: CASSHRDSRNIQYF.

The rearrangement uses TRBV19 and TRBJ1-2; D unresolved. Germline values: CDR1 LNHDA, CDR2 SQIVND (reference sequence). The CDR3 sequence is 13 residues long. The V end was cut by 7 bases, the J end by 3 bases, with 12 bases between. The chain's CDR3 is CASKPAQHYGYTF. The CDR3 DNA is TGTGCCAGTAAGCCTGCCCAGCACTATGGCTACACCTTC.

The V and J genes are TRBV19 and TRBJ1-3; TRBD1 aligns across 7 bases. J was trimmed by 0 bases and V by 5 bases; bases with no gene match: 7. Germline lookup yields CDR1 LNHDA and CDR2 SQIVND (reference sequence). The CDR3 runs to 16 residues. The CDR3 nucleotides are TGTGCCAGTAGTCCACGGGACAGATCCTCTGGAAACACCATATATTTT. As protein: CASSPRDRSSGNTIYF.

The chain carries TRBV28 and TRBJ1-6; D ambiguous. The CDR3 is 13 amino acids. The germline V and J ends were trimmed by 3 bases and 9 bases, with 9 bases remaining between them. Germline loops: CDR1 MDHEN, CDR2 SYDVKM. CDR3 amino acids: CASSFSVGSPLHF. CDR3 nucleotide sequence: TGTGCCAGCAGTTTTTCCGTGGGTTCACCCCTCCACTTT.

The chain couples TRBV5-1 to TRBJ2-7; 11 positions agree with TRBD2. Germline-derived CDR1 and CDR2 are SGHRS and YFSETQ. V lost 1 base and J lost 5; bases outside the gene matches: 5. This CDR3 has 15 amino acids. CDR3 protein: CASSLIAGGPHEQYF. The CDR3 DNA follows: TGCGCCAGCAGCTTGATAGCGGGAGGGCCCCACGAGCAGTACTTC. Full variable domain (remainder filled in from reference TRBV5-1 and TRBJ2-7): KAGVTQTPRYLIKTRGQQVTLSCSPISGHRSVSWYQQTPGQGLQFLFEYFSETQRNKGNFPGRFSGRQFSNSRSEMNVSTLELGDSALYLCASSLIAGGPHEQYFGPGTRLTVT.

The CDR3 DNA reads as TGTGCCACCAGTAGTAGCTCTAGCGGGAGTAATGAGCAGTTCTTC. It specifies CATSSSSSGSNEQFF. This chain uses TRBV24-1 with TRBJ2-1; 10 nucleotides align to TRBD2. Germline V gives CDR1 KGHDR, CDR2 SFDVKD. This CDR3 is built from 15 residues. Trimming removed 6 bases from V and 7 bases from J; junction bases left unmatched: 8.

The chain employs TRBV5-4 and TRBJ2-1, with 11 bases aligning to TRBD1. The germline V gene has CDR1 SGHNT and CDR2 YYREEE (reference sequence). Trimming at V came to 6 bases and at J to 4 bases, leaving 9 bases not matched to a gene. This CDR3 region has 16 residues. The CDR3 is CASTGTGGRAYNEQFF. The CDR3 DNA is TGTGCCAGCACCGGGACAGGGGGGAGGGCTTACAATGAGCAGTTCTTC. Full variable domain (rest looked up from reference TRBV5-4 and TRBJ2-1): ETGVTQSPTHLIKTRGQQVTLRCSSQSGHNTVSWYQQALGQGPQFIFQYYREEENGRGNFPPRFSGLQFPNYSSELNVNALELDDSALYLCASTGTGGRAYNEQFFGPGTRLTVL.

V and J are TRBV5-1 and TRBJ1-1; tentative D call: TRBD1 (6 bases). This CDR3 region has 14 residues. Germline V lookup: CDR1 SGHRS, CDR2 YFSETQ. Trimming took 2 bases from V and 4 from J, leaving 12 bases between them. The CDR3 reads CASSFTGQGTEAFF. The CDR3 DNA reads as TGCGCCAGCAGCTTTACAGGGCAGGGCACTGAAGCTTTCTTT.

This clone was seen just once. The chain links TRBV12-5 to TRBJ1-2, with 9 bases lining up with TRBD1. Germline loops: CDR1 LGHNT, CDR2 FRNRAP. The CDR3 covers 16 residues. V shed 6 bases and J 0 bases; nucleotides not matched to a gene: 8. The CDR3, as DNA: TGTGCTAGTGGCCCGGGACAGGGAGAAACTAACTATGGCTACACCTTC. Its protein product is CASGPGQGETNYGYTF.